These 16 T cell receptor beta chains share one sample of origin, sequenced in a study of regulatory T cells in long-lasting Graves disease. Arm-PCR with iRepertoire HTBI primers amplified the CDR3 regions for these TCR beta libraries. TCRdb independently ran MiXCR on the multiplex PCR reads; one entry per CDR3 protein. The sample holds approximately 480,000 distinct CDR3 sequences, around 15% seen once. Regarding time point: newly diagnosed GD, antithyroid drugs for less than 3 months. PBMC-extracted RNA yielded the TCR library. These data also formed part of another study, on T cells in Graves' hyperthyroidism and ophthalmopathy.

The sample was peripheral blood mononuclear cells (PBMCs), taken at new diagnosis, from a patient treated with antithyroid drugs. The receptors derive from a man aged 35 to 55 with Graves disease.

This clonotype came up many times. V usage is TRBV19 and J usage is TRBJ1-1; D perhaps matches TRBD1 (6 bases). V was cut by 3 bases and J by 0 bases, with 17 bases left in between. Germline CDR1 LNHDA, CDR2 SQIVND (reference sequence). There are 17 residues in the CDR3. In DNA, the CDR3 is TGTGCCAGTAGTATCAGACGATCGGGGGGCGTGAACACTGAAGCTTTCTTT. Its translation is CASSIRRSGGVNTEAFF.

This chain uses TRBV3-1 with TRBJ1-1; D is unresolved. The V gene's germline CDR1 is LGHDT and CDR2 YNNKEL (reference sequence). This CDR3 spans 14 amino acids. V was cut by 2 bases and J by 0 bases, with 7 bases left in between. CDR3 region: CASSQLRMNTEAFF. CDR3 sequence (DNA): TGTGCCAGCAGCCAACTGCGCATGAACACTGAAGCTTTCTTT.

This clonotype has at least ten counts. One end of the junction varies from germline; a read error may be responsible. The V gene is TRBV5-1, the J gene TRBJ2-2; TRBD2 aligns across 14 bases. The CDR3 is 16 residues long. From germline, CDR1 is SGHRS and CDR2 YFSETQ. The CDR3 region has the DNA TGTGCCAGCAGCTTAGGGACTAGCGGGAGCACCGGGGAGCTGTTTTTT. Protein sequence: CASSLGTSGSTGELFF.

The chain carries TRBV14 and TRBJ2-7; 7 positions agree with TRBD2. This CDR3 spans 16 amino acids. Trimming cost V 0 bases and J 3 bases; bases outside gene matches: 8. CDR1 SGHDN and CDR2 FVKESK come from the germline V gene. CDR3 residues: CASSQEASGMFYEQYF. CDR3 nucleotides: TGTGCCAGCAGCCAAGAAGCTAGCGGTATGTTCTACGAGCAGTACTTC.

CDR3 nucleotides: TGTGCCAGCAGTTACCCAACCGGGGGCAGGCACACTGAAGCTTTCTTT. Amino acids: CASSYPTGGRHTEAFF. The chain carries TRBV28 and TRBJ1-1, with D possibly matching TRBD1 (6 bases). The CDR3 is 16 residues long. Germline V gives CDR1 MDHEN, CDR2 SYDVKM. V dropped 4 bases and J dropped 3 bases, with 18 bases sitting between them. The whole variable domain, remainder taken from reference TRBV28 and TRBJ1-1, is DVKVTQSSRYLVKRTGEKVFLECVQDMDHENMFWYRQDPGLGLRLIYFSYDVKMKEKGDIPEGYSVSREKKERFSLILESASTNQTSMYLCASSYPTGGRHTEAFFGQGTRLTVV.

This clonotype showed up just a few times. The chain joins TRBV14 to TRBJ1-1; D not resolved. Trimming took 5 bases from V and 6 from J, leaving 13 bases between them. Germline V CDR1 and CDR2: SGHDN, FVKESK. This CDR3 has 13 amino acids. This CDR3 reads CASSNRRIPEAFF. Here the CDR3 DNA reads TGTGCCAGCAGCAACCGACGTATACCTGAAGCTTTCTTT.

This clonotype was found many times. The V call is TRBV20-1, the J call TRBJ2-5; a weak D match, TRBD2 (7 bases). The germline V gene has CDR1 DFQATT and CDR2 SNEGSKA (reference sequence). V lost 0 bases, J lost 4 bases, and 15 bases lay in between. The CDR3 runs to 15 residues. Here the CDR3 DNA reads TGCAGTGCTAGAGATCCGGGGGGCGCTGGAGAGACCCAGTACTTC. It encodes CSARDPGGAGETQYF.

The chain couples TRBV5-1 to TRBJ1-3; D is unresolved. V lost 0 bases and J 0 bases, leaving 7 bases between the germline ends. This CDR3 region has 15 residues. Germline V gene lookup returns CDR1 SGHRS and CDR2 YFSETQ. The CDR3 sequence: CASSLDWGSGNTIYF. The CDR3 DNA sequence: TGCGCCAGCAGCTTGGACTGGGGCTCTGGAAACACCATATATTTT.

This clonotype was counted at least ten times. This rearrangement joins TRBV5-1 to TRBJ2-1; 11 bases line up with TRBD2. Trimming at V came to 0 bases and at J to 7 bases, leaving 12 bases not matched to a gene. Germline loops: CDR1 SGHRS, CDR2 YFSETQ. There are 18 residues in the CDR3. CDR3 protein: CASSLVWASGRPLNEQFF. The CDR3 coding sequence is TGCGCCAGCAGCTTGGTTTGGGCTAGCGGGAGGCCTCTAAATGAGCAGTTCTTC.

This clonotype was counted at least ten times. The gene calls are TRBV20-1 and TRBJ2-5; 7 nucleotides align to TRBD2. From germline, CDR1 is DFQATT and CDR2 SNEGSKA (reference sequence). The V segment lost 0 bases and the J segment 0 bases; nucleotides outside the gene matches: 10. CDR3 length: 17 residues. CDR3 residues: CSAREYRLADYQETQYF. CDR3 sequence (DNA): TGCAGTGCTAGAGAGTATCGACTAGCAGACTACCAAGAGACCCAGTACTTC.

There are a few counts of this clonotype. The chain recombines TRBV28 with TRBJ2-3, with 9 nucleotides matching TRBD1. This CDR3 comprises 16 residues. J gave up 5 bases and V 5 bases, and 11 bases lay outside the gene matches. Germline V gene data show CDR1 as MDHEN and CDR2 as SYDVKM. CDR3 region: CASSAPGTGIGDTQYF. The CDR3 nucleotides are TGTGCCAGCAGTGCTCCGGGGACAGGGATAGGAGATACGCAGTATTTT.

The table lists this clonotype with many counts. This chain connects TRBV20-1 to TRBJ2-7, with 9 bases identical to TRBD1. CDR3 size: 15 residues. The V segment lost 3 bases and the J segment 3 bases; nucleotides outside the gene matches: 9. Germline CDR1 reads DFQATT; CDR2 reads SNEGSKA (reference sequence). This CDR3 is CSARETGTGYYEQYF. CDR3 nucleotides: TGCAGTGCTAGGGAAACCGGGACAGGGTACTACGAGCAGTACTTC.

In this sample, this clonotype turned up many times. This chain joins TRBV29-1 and TRBJ2-7; possible D gene TRBD2, 6 bases. The germline V and J ends were trimmed by 1 base and 3 bases, with 10 bases remaining between them. The CDR3 has 13 residues. The germline CDR1 and CDR2 sequences are SQVTM and ANQGSEA. In DNA form, the CDR3 reads TGCAGCGTTGAAGGGACTACAGACTACGAGCAGTACTTC. This sequence encodes CSVEGTTDYEQYF.

V gene TRBV4-1 combines with J gene TRBJ2-7; D uncertain. Germline V lookup: CDR1 MGHRA, CDR2 YSYEKL. Trimming cost V 0 bases and J 5 bases, with 17 bases left between them. This CDR3 has 16 residues. The CDR3 nucleotides are TGCGCCAGCAGCCAAGATCCGGCTACCCTCGGAGACGAGCAGTACTTC. It encodes CASSQDPATLGDEQYF.

This clonotype has a count of ten or more. The genes are TRBV2 and TRBJ2-1; D tentatively reads TRBD1 or TRBD2 (5 bases each). The ends were cut back, 10 bases at V and 10 bases at J, with 11 bases in the middle. This CDR3 contains 10 residues. CDR1 is SNHLY and CDR2 is FYNNEI in the germline V gene. The chain's CDR3 is CATTGREQFF. The CDR3 DNA is TGTGCCACCACGGGGCGGGAGCAGTTCTTC.

This CDR3 is CASSPGVAYEQYF. As DNA, the CDR3 is TGTGCCAGCAGTCCAGGAGTGGCCTACGAGCAGTACTTC. The chain carries TRBV12-3 or TRBV12-4 and TRBJ2-7; no clear D. The CDR3 is made up of 13 amino acids. Trimming removed 5 bases from V and 2 bases from J, with 10 bases in between.